The source of this TCR beta chain is a study of cytomegalovirus exposure and HLA in healthy donors. Findings and limits, study-wide: Earlier analysis found most TCR beta V segments productive about 90% or about 30% of the time. In a later analysis, donors in an Asian-associated ancestry cluster reportedly had fewer N-insertions in productive TCRs than the cohort mean. Some segments of the V type, notably TRBV6-2 and TRBV6-3, were excluded as indistinguishable.

Remarks on this clone: As yet, its antigen is unknown.

With 6 bases removed from V and 8 bases from J, the gap between germline ends came to 16 bases. From germline, CDR1 is SQVTM and CDR2 ANQGSEA. There are 12 residues in the CDR3. PCR primers comprised 60 Vbeta and 13 Jbeta primers. How the authors handled the data: In a later analysis, the count reached tens of millions of unique TCR beta chains, with about 9.9 million shared. Assay used: immunoSEQ multiplex PCR; TCRdb lists only in-frame clones, some missing. That table furnishes V, J and clone size, whereas the DNA furnished D and trimming. The sample comprises 150,000 or so clones, roughly 83% of which are singletons, and approximately 8% rests with the top ten.

The material sequenced was PBMCs. J is TRBJ1-2 and V is TRBV29-1; possibly TRBD1 for D (6 bases). This TCR was sampled from a man between 25 and 39 years old in good health and CMV-seropositive. The CDR3 loop reads CSVLTGPGGYTF. In DNA form, the CDR3 reads TGCAGCGTGCTGACAGGTCCTGGGGGCTACACCTTC.